The TCR beta chain described here comes from a study of long-term antiretroviral therapy in people with HIV. At survey level, the immunoSEQ assay was run in its v3.0 version. Profiled with immunoSEQ multiplex PCR; TCRdb holds only in-frame clones, not every one. The sample lists about 25,000 clones; around 86% were seen once. Germline V CDR1 and CDR2: SGHDN, FVKESK. The trim removed 4 bases at V and 3 bases at J, leaving 2 bases unmatched. This CDR3 spans 13 amino acids. This clone occurred a few times. The source of this sequence is a man aged 50 to 60 with HIV. This specimen consisted of unsorted PBMCs, obtained 2.9 years after starting antiretroviral therapy. The genes are TRBV14 and TRBJ1-2, with 7 nucleotides matching TRBD1. The CDR3: CASSLTGYYGYTF. The CDR3 region has the DNA TGTGCCAGCAGCCTGACAGGGTACTATGGCTACACCTTC.